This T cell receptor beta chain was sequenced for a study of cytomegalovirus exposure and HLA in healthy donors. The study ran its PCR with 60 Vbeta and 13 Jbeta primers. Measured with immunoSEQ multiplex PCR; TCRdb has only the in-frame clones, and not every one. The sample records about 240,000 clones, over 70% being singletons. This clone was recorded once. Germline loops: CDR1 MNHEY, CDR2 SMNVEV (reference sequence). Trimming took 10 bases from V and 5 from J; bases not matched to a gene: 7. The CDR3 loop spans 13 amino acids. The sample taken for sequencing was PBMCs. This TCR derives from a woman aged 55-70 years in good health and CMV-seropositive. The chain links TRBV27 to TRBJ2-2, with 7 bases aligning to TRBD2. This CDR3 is CAIGRRETGELFF. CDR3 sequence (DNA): TGTGCCATCGGACGGCGGGAGACCGGGGAGCTGTTTTTT.